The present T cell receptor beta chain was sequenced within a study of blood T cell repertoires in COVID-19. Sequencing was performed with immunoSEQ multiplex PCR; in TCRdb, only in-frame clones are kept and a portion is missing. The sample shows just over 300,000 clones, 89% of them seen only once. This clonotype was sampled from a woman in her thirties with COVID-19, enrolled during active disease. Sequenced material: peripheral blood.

Here the CDR3 reads CAISESTDGGQETQYF. In nucleotides, the CDR3 is TGTGCCATCAGTGAGTCAACGGACGGAGGGCAAGAGACCCAGTACTTC. The chain is built from TRBV10-3 and TRBJ2-5; TRBD2 might be the D (6 bases). Per the germline V gene, CDR1 is ENHRY and CDR2 is SYGVKD. Trimming cost V 0 bases and J 2 bases, with 13 bases left between them. The CDR3 consists of 16 residues.